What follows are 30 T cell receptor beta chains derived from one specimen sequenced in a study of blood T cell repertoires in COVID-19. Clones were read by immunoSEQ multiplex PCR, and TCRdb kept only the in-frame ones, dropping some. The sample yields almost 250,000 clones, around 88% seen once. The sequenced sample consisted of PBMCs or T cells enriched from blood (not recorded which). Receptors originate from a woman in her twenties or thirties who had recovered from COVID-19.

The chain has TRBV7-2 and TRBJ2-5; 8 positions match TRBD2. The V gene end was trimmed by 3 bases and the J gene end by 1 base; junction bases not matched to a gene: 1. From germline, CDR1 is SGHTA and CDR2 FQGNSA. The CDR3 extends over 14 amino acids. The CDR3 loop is CASSFSGIQETQYF. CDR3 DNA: TGTGCCAGCAGCTTTAGCGGGATCCAAGAGACCCAGTACTTC.

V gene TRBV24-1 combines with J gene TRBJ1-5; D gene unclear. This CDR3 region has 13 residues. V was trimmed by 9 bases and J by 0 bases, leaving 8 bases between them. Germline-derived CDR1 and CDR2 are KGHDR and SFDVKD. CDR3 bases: TGTGCCACCCCCGCGAGTAGCAATCAGCCCCAGCATTTT. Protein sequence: CATPASSNQPQHF.

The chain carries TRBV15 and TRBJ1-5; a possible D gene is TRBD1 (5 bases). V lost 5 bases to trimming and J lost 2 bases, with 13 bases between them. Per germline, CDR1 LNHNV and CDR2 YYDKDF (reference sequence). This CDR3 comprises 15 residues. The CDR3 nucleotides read TGTGCCACCAGCCCGTCAGGACACCGCAATCAGCCCCAGCATTTT. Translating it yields CATSPSGHRNQPQHF.

CDR3 DNA sequence: TGTGCCAGCCGGGACAGCTATCAGCCCCAGCATTTT. This encodes CASRDSYQPQHF. The chain uses TRBV28 and TRBJ1-5; 7 bases match TRBD1. The CDR3 runs 12 residues. Unmatched junction bases numbered 3, after V lost 8 bases and J lost 5 bases. Per germline, CDR1 MDHEN and CDR2 SYDVKM.

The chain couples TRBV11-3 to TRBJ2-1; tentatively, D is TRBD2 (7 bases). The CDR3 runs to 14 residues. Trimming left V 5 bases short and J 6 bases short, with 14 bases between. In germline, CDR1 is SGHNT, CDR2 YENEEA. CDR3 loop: CASSPRGGGNEQFF. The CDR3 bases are TGTGCCAGCAGCCCCCGCGGGGGCGGCAATGAGCAGTTCTTC.

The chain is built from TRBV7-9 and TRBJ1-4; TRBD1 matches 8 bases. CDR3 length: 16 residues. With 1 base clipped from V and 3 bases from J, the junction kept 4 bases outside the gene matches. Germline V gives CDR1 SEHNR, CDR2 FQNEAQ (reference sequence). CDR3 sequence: CASSLGTGLANEKLFF. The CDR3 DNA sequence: TGTGCCAGCAGCTTAGGGACAGGGTTAGCTAATGAAAAACTGTTTTTT.

The CDR3 protein is CASSFGLAGYNEQFF. The CDR3 nucleotides are TGTGCCAGCAGTTTCGGGCTAGCGGGCTACAATGAGCAGTTCTTC. The chain carries TRBV28 and TRBJ2-1; 8 positions agree with TRBD2. This CDR3 has 15 amino acids. Germline V gene data show CDR1 as MDHEN and CDR2 as SYDVKM. The V gene end was trimmed by 3 bases and the J gene end by 3 bases; junction bases not matched to a gene: 4.

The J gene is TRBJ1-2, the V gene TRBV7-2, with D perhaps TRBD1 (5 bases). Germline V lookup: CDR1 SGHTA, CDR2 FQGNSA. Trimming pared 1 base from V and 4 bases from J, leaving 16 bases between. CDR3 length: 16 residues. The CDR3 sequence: CASSLGAGGEFYGYTF. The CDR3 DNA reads TGTGCCAGCAGCTTAGGGGCGGGGGGTGAATTCTATGGCTACACCTTC.

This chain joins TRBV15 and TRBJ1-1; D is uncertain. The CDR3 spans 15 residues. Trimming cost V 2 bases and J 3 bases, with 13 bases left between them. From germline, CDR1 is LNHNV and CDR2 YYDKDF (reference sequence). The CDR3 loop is CATSRLEFVDTEAFF. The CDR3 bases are TGTGCCACCAGCAGATTAGAGTTTGTTGACACTGAAGCTTTCTTT.

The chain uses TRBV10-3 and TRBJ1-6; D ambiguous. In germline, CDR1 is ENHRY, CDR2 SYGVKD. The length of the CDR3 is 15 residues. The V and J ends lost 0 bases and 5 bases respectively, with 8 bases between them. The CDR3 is CAISESIGNNSPLHF. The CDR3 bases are TGTGCCATCAGTGAGTCTATCGGGAATAATTCACCCCTCCACTTT.

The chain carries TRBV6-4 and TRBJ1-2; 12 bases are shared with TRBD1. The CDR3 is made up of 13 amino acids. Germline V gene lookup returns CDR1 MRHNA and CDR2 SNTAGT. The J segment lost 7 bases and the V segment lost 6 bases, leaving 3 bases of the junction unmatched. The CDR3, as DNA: TGTGCCAGCAGACCGGGACAGGGGGCTGGCTACACCTTC. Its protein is CASRPGQGAGYTF.

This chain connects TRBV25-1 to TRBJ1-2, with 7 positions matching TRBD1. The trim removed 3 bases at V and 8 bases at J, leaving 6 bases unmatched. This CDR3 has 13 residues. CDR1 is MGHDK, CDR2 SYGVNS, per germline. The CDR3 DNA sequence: TGTGCCAGCAGTGACTTGGACAGGTTCGGCTACACCTTC. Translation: CASSDLDRFGYTF.

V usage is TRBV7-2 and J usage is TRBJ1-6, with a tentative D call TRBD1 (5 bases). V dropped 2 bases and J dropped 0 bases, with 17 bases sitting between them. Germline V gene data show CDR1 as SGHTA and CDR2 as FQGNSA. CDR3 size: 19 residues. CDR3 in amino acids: CASSLMPQGPGSYNSPLHF. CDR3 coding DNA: TGTGCCAGCAGCTTAATGCCCCAGGGTCCGGGCTCCTATAATTCACCCCTCCACTTT. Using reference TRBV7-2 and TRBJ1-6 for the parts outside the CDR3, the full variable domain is GAGVSQSPSNKVTEKGKDVELRCDPISGHTALYWYRQSLGQGLEFLIYFQGNSAPDKSGLPSDRFSAERTGGSVSTLTIQRTQQEDSAVYLCASSLMPQGPGSYNSPLHFGNGTRLTVT.

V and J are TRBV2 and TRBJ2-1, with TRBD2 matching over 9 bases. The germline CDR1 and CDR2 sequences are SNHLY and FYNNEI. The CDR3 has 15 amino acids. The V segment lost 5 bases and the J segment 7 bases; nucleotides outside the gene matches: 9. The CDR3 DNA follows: TGTGCCAGCAGTCCAGCGGGAGGAGGGAGGAATGAGCAGTTCTTC. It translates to CASSPAGGGRNEQFF. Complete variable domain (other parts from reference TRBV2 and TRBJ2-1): EPEVTQTPSHQVTQMGQEVILRCVPISNHLYFYWYRQILGQKVEFLVSFYNNEISEKSEIFDDQFSVERPDGSNFTLKIRSTKLEDSAMYFCASSPAGGGRNEQFFGPGTRLTVL.

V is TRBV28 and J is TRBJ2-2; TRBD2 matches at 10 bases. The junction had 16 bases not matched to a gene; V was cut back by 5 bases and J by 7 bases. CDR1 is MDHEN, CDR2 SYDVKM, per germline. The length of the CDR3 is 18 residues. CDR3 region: CASSLHLASGRRNGELFF. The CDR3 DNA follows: TGTGCCAGCAGTCTTCACTTGGCTAGCGGGAGACGTAACGGGGAGCTGTTTTTT.

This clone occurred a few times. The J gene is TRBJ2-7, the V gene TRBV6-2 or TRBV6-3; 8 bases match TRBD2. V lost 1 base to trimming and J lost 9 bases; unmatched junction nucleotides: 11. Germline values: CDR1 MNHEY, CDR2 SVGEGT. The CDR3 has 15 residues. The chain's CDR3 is CASSYLLAGKAPQYF. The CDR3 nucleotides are TGTGCCAGCAGTTACTTGCTAGCGGGCAAAGCCCCGCAGTACTTC.

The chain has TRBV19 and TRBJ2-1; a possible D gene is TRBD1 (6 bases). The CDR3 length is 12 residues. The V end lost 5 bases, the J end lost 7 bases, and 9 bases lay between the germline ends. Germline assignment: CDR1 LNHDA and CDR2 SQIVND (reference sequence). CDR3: CASSPQGNEQFF. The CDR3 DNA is TGTGCCAGTAGTCCTCAGGGGAATGAGCAGTTCTTC.

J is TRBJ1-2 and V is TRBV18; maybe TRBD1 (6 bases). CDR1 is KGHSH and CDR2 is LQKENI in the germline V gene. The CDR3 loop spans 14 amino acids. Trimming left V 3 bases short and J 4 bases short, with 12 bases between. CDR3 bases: TGTGCCAGCTCACCCGGGACAACGGCCTATGGCTACACCTTC. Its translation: CASSPGTTAYGYTF.

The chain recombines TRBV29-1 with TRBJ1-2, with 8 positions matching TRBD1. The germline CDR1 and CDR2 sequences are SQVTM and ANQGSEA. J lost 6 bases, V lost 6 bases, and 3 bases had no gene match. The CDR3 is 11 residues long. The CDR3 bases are TGCAGCGTGCAGGGGGCGAATGGCTACACCTTC. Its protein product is CSVQGANGYTF.

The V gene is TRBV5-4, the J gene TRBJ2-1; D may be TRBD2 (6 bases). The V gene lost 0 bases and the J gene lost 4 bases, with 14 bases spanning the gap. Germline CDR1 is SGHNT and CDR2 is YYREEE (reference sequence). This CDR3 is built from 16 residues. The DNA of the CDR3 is TGTGCCAGCAGCTTGGGCGATAGCGGCGCTTACAATGAGCAGTTCTTC. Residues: CASSLGDSGAYNEQFF.

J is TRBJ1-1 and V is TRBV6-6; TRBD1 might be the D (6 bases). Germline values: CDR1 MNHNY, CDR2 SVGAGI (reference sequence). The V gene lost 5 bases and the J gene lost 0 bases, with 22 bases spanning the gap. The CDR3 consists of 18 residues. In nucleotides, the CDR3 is TGTGCCAGCAGTCCCCAAGGGGGAGGGGGGGATTTGAACACTGAAGCTTTCTTT. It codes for CASSPQGGGGDLNTEAFF.

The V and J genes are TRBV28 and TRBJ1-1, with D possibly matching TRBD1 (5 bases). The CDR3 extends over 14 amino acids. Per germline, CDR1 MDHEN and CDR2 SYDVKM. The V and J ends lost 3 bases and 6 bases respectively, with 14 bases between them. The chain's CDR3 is CASSFWGVQSEAFF. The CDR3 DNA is TGTGCCAGCAGTTTTTGGGGGGTTCAGTCTGAAGCTTTCTTT. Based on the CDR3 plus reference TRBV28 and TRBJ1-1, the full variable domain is DVKVTQSSRYLVKRTGEKVFLECVQDMDHENMFWYRQDPGLGLRLIYFSYDVKMKEKGDIPEGYSVSREKKERFSLILESASTNQTSMYLCASSFWGVQSEAFFGQGTRLTVV.

The CDR3 sequence is CASSPIWATGTDTQYF. The DNA of the CDR3 is TGTGCCAGCAGCCCCATTTGGGCGACGGGCACAGATACGCAGTATTTT. V is TRBV7-6 and J is TRBJ2-3; no clear D. In germline, CDR1 is SGHVS, CDR2 FNYEAQ. CDR3 length equals 16 residues. Trimming pared 5 bases from V and 1 base from J, leaving 16 bases between.

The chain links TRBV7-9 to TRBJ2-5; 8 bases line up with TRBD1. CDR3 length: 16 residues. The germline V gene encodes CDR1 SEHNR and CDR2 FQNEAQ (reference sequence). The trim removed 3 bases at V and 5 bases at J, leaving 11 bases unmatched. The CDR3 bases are TGTGCCAGCAGCTTCTTGTTGGCAGGGGGCGGGGAGACCCAGTACTTC. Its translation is CASSFLLAGGGETQYF.

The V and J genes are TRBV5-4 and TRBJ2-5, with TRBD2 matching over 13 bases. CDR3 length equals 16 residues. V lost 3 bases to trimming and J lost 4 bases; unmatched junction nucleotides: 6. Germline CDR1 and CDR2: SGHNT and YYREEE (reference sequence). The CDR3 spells CASSSMGLAGTETQYF. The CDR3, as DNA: TGTGCCAGCAGCTCGATGGGACTAGCGGGAACAGAGACCCAGTACTTC.

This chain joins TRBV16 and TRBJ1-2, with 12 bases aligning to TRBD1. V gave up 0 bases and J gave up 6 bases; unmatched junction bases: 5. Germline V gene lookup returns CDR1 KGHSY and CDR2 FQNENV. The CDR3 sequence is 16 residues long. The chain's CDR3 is CASSQSRGTGGDGYTF. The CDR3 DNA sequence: TGTGCCAGCAGCCAATCGCGGGGGACAGGGGGCGATGGCTACACCTTC.

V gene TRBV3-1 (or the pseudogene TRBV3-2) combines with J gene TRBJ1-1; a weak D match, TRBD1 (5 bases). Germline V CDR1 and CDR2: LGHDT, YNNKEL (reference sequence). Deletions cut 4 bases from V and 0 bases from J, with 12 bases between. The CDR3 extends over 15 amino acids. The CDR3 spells CASSPSDTLNTEAFF. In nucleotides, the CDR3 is TGTGCCAGCAGCCCTTCGGACACCTTGAACACTGAAGCTTTCTTT.

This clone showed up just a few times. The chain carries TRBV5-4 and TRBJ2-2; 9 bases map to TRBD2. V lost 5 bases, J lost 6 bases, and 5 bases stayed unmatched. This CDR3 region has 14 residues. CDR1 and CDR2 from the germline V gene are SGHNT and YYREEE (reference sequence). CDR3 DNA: TGTGCCAGCAGTAGGCGGGAGGGGGCCGGGGAGCTGTTTTTT. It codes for CASSRREGAGELFF.

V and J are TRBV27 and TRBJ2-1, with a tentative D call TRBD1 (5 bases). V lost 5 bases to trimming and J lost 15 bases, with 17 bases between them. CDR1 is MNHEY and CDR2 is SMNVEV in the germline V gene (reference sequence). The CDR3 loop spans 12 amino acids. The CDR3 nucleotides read TGTGCCAGCAGTCTTAGACAGCTACGGATGTTCTTC. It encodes CASSLRQLRMFF.

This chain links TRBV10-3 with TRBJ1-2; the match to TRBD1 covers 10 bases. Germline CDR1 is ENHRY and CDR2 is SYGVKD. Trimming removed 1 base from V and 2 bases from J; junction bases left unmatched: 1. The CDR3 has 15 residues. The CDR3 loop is CAISELTGGNYGYTF. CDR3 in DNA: TGTGCCATCAGTGAGTTGACAGGGGGCAACTATGGCTACACCTTC.